The 3 T cell receptor beta chains below were found in one sample sequenced in a study of OX40 agonist ivuxolimab in advanced cancers. The table came from immunoSEQ multiplex PCR; TCRdb's copy has only in-frame clones and leaves some out. The sample carries approximately 70,000 clones, about 83% recorded once. Sequenced material: CD4+ or CD8+ T cells sorted from blood, taken in a trial of the OX40 agonist ivuxolimab. Receptors originate from an adult with an advanced solid tumor such as melanoma, head and neck, liver or kidney cancer.

This sequence joins TRBV4-3 and TRBJ1-2; TRBD1 might be the D (6 bases). The V and J ends lost 1 base and 4 bases respectively, with 13 bases between them. This CDR3 has 15 residues. Germline lookup yields CDR1 LGHNA and CDR2 YSLEER. The CDR3 DNA is TGCGCCAGCAGCCAAGCCCGGACAGCCTTCTATGGCTACACCTTC. Translating it yields CASSQARTAFYGYTF.

The chain employs TRBV6-5 and TRBJ2-2; D is unclear. Germline CDR1 and CDR2: MNHEY and SVGAGI. This CDR3 comprises 16 residues. Trimming cost V 0 bases and J 0 bases, with 8 bases left between them. The CDR3 DNA reads as TGTGCCAGCAGTTACTCGATGGGGACGAACACCGGGGAGCTGTTTTTT. This sequence encodes CASSYSMGTNTGELFF.

The chain carries TRBV5-5 and TRBJ1-3, with D perhaps TRBD1 (5 bases). Germline V gene lookup returns CDR1 SGHKS and CDR2 YYEKEE (reference sequence). The V and J ends lost 0 bases and 1 base respectively, with 8 bases between them. CDR3 length: 15 amino acids. The CDR3 coding sequence is TGTGCCAGCAGCTTGGAGAGGGGTTCTGGAAACACCATATATTTT. Its translation: CASSLERGSGNTIYF.